This entry lists 31 T cell receptor beta chains sequenced from one sample in a study of PD-1 blockade in classical Hodgkin lymphoma. Sequencing was performed with immunoSEQ multiplex PCR; in TCRdb, only in-frame clones are kept and a portion is missing. The sample comprises under 50,000 clones, 66% of which are singletons, and approximately 2.8% rests with the top ten. Stated time point: cycle 4 day 1 (C4D1), after 5 to 7 weeks of nivolumab. No patient escaped relapse after autologous stem cell transplantation, and brentuximab vedotin exposure varied. Sequencing was performed on peripheral blood mononuclear cells (PBMCs), taken before the fourth cycle of nivolumab. The receptors come from a human donor with classical Hodgkin lymphoma.

J is TRBJ1-1 and V is TRBV30; TRBD1 is a possible D gene (5 bases). The CDR3 covers 13 residues. CDR1 and CDR2 from the germline V gene are GTSNPN and SVGIG (reference sequence). Trimming took off 2 bases at V and 8 bases at J, with 15 bases between the two ends. The CDR3 loop reads CAWSNRWGSEAFF. In DNA, the CDR3 is TGTGCCTGGAGTAACCGATGGGGGTCGGAAGCTTTCTTT.

This clone has just a few counts. V and J are TRBV30 and TRBJ1-1, with 7 positions matching TRBD1. The CDR3 runs 11 residues. Germline CDR1 reads GTSNPN; CDR2 reads SVGIG (reference sequence). Trimming cost V 4 bases and J 7 bases; bases outside gene matches: 3. The CDR3 spells CAWNRGIEAFF. The CDR3 DNA reads as TGTGCCTGGAACAGGGGAATTGAAGCTTTCTTT.

A few counts support this clone. CDR3 region: CASRGGSSNQPQHF. The CDR3, as DNA: TGTGCCAGCAGGGGGGGGAGTAGCAATCAGCCCCAGCATTTT. The chain recombines TRBV7-2 with TRBJ1-5, with D maybe TRBD1 (5 bases). V shed 6 bases and J shed 0 bases, with 9 bases lying between them. Germline-derived CDR1 and CDR2 are SGHTA and FQGNSA. The CDR3 length is 14 residues.

The V and J genes are TRBV11-2 and TRBJ2-3; D is perhaps TRBD1 (6 bases). The CDR3 spans 16 residues. Germline values: CDR1 SGHAT, CDR2 FQNNGV. With 4 bases removed from V and 5 bases from J, the gap between germline ends came to 19 bases. The DNA of the CDR3 is TGTGCCAGCAGCTCCGGAGGCAGGGGCTTTCAAGATACGCAGTATTTT. Amino acid sequence: CASSSGGRGFQDTQYF.

This clone was recorded a few times. The chain couples TRBV6-5 to TRBJ2-7; 7 positions match TRBD2. The CDR3 contains 15 residues. Germline CDR1 and CDR2: MNHEY and SVGAGI. Germline trimming cut 9 bases from V and 2 bases from J; bases unmatched to any gene: 13. This chain's CDR3 is CASERYSGGTYEQYF. The DNA of the CDR3 is TGTGCCAGTGAACGCTATTCCGGGGGGACCTACGAGCAGTACTTC.

The rearrangement links TRBV7-2 to TRBJ2-3; TRBD2 matches at 10 bases. The CDR3 covers 16 residues. From germline, CDR1 is SGHTA and CDR2 FQGNSA. J lost 2 bases, V lost 0 bases, and 2 bases had no gene match. CDR3 nucleotide sequence: TGTGCCAGCAGCTTAGCAGCGGGAGGGGCCACAGATACGCAGTATTTT. Translating gives CASSLAAGGATDTQYF. The full variable domain, in which reference TRBV7-2 and TRBJ2-3 provide the parts outside the CDR3, is GAGVSQSPSNKVTEKGKDVELRCDPISGHTALYWYRQSLGQGLEFLIYFQGNSAPDKSGLPSDRFSAERTGGSVSTLTIQRTQQEDSAVYLCASSLAAGGATDTQYFGPGTRLTVL.

V and J are TRBV28 and TRBJ1-4; a possible D gene is TRBD1 (6 bases). Germline lookup yields CDR1 MDHEN and CDR2 SYDVKM. The CDR3 runs 16 residues. Trimming took off 6 bases at V and 10 bases at J, with 24 bases between the two ends. CDR3 amino acids: CASSLGHAVGFGKLFF. As DNA, the CDR3 is TGTGCCAGCAGCCTGGGACACGCGGTCGGGTTCGGAAAACTGTTTTTT.

About this clone: An end of the junction differs from the germline gene, which may be a read error. This rearrangement joins TRBV14 to TRBJ2-3; D uncertain. The CDR3 has 11 amino acids. Germline V gives CDR1 SGHDN, CDR2 FVKESK. The CDR3 region is CASGHMDTQYF. The CDR3 DNA sequence: TGTGCCAGCGGCCACATGGATACGCAGTATTTT.

The chain employs TRBV7-2 and TRBJ1-1, with D possibly TRBD1 on 5 matching bases. The V gene's germline CDR1 is SGHTA and CDR2 FQGNSA. The CDR3 contains 16 residues. Between the trimmed V and J ends, which lost 6 bases and 1 base, there was a span of 18 bases. This CDR3 is CASSNRGTRGNTEAFF. The CDR3 nucleotides read TGTGCCAGCAGTAACCGGGGAACAAGGGGGAACACTGAAGCTTTCTTT.

The CDR3 DNA reads as TGTGCCAGCAGCACTACCACACAGGGCGAGCAGTACTTC. It translates to CASSTTTQGEQYF. The gene calls are TRBV6-6 and TRBJ2-7, with a tentative D call TRBD1 (6 bases). V was pared by 6 bases and J by 6 bases, with 15 bases between. The CDR3 length is 13 residues. Germline loops: CDR1 MNHNY, CDR2 SVGAGI (reference sequence).

The rearrangement uses TRBV6-1 and TRBJ2-7; TRBD2 might be the D (5 bases). This CDR3 is 13 amino acids long. Trimming took 7 bases from V and 7 from J, leaving 17 bases between them. CDR1 is MNHNS, CDR2 SASEGT, per germline. The DNA for the CDR3 is TGTGCCAGCACCGGGCCCTGGGGAGCGGAGCAGTACTTC. Protein: CASTGPWGAEQYF.

The V and J genes are TRBV4-3 and TRBJ1-2; tentatively, D is TRBD1 (6 bases). The ends were cut back, 1 base at V and 8 bases at J, with 14 bases in the middle. Germline loops: CDR1 LGHNA, CDR2 YSLEER. CDR3 size: 14 residues. The CDR3: CASSQGSQGWGYTF. CDR3 in DNA: TGCGCCAGCAGCCAAGGGAGCCAGGGGTGGGGCTACACCTTC.

The chain combines TRBV7-2 with TRBJ1-5, with 9 bases matching TRBD1. V lost 1 base and J lost 6; bases outside the gene matches: 4. The CDR3 runs 15 residues. Germline V lookup: CDR1 SGHTA, CDR2 FQGNSA. CDR3 protein: CASSLDRGLAQPQHF. CDR3 in DNA: TGTGCCAGCAGCTTAGACAGGGGGCTTGCTCAGCCCCAGCATTTT.

V is TRBV27 and J is TRBJ2-7, with TRBD2 matching 8 bases. Losses at the gene ends were 4 bases for V and 5 bases for J; bases not matched to a gene: 13. This CDR3 is built from 16 residues. Germline CDR1 MNHEY, CDR2 SMNVEV (reference sequence). In DNA, the CDR3 is TGTGCCAGCAGTTCGGGGGGGTGGGGGTTCAGCGACGAGCAGTACTTC. Its translation is CASSSGGWGFSDEQYF.

The chain has TRBV10-3 and TRBJ1-1, with TRBD1 matching over 7 bases. Germline V CDR1 and CDR2: ENHRY, SYGVKD. The CDR3 loop spans 12 amino acids. V lost 6 bases to trimming and J lost 6 bases; unmatched junction nucleotides: 4. The CDR3 nucleotides are TGTGCCATCAGGCGTCAGGGGGCTGAAGCTTTCTTT. This gives the protein CAIRRQGAEAFF.

The V and J genes are TRBV28 and TRBJ2-7; tentatively, D is TRBD1 or TRBD2 (5 bases each). This CDR3 region has 16 residues. Germline lookup yields CDR1 MDHEN and CDR2 SYDVKM. Between the trimmed V and J ends, which lost 7 bases and 4 bases, there was a span of 23 bases. The CDR3 DNA is TGTGCCAGCACCGAACCCGGGACCCCGATGGGGTACGAGCAGTACTTC. As protein: CASTEPGTPMGYEQYF.

This chain joins TRBV19 and TRBJ1-5; D unresolved. In germline, CDR1 is LNHDA, CDR2 SQIVND (reference sequence). V lost 0 bases and J lost 4, with 4 bases in between. This CDR3 comprises 13 residues. CDR3 sequence: CASSIEGNQPQHF. Here the CDR3 DNA reads TGTGCCAGTAGTATAGAGGGGAATCAGCCCCAGCATTTT.

This clone is medium-sized (0.01 to 0.1%). This sequence joins TRBV27 and TRBJ2-7; D is tentatively TRBD1 or TRBD2 (5 bases each). Trimming removed 1 base from V and 1 base from J, with 20 bases in between. The germline V gene encodes CDR1 MNHEY and CDR2 SMNVEV (reference sequence). There are 18 residues in the CDR3. CDR3 loop: CASSLFSRDARVSYEQYF. The CDR3 region has the DNA TGTGCCAGCAGTTTATTTTCCCGGGACGCCCGGGTTTCCTACGAGCAGTACTTC.

The chain links TRBV30 to TRBJ2-7, with no clear D. CDR3 length equals 13 residues. The germline V and J ends were trimmed by 4 bases and 3 bases, with 13 bases remaining between them. Germline-derived CDR1 and CDR2 are GTSNPN and SVGIG (reference sequence). The chain's CDR3 is CAWNSGIGYEQYF. CDR3 nucleotides: TGTGCCTGGAATAGTGGGATTGGCTACGAGCAGTACTTC. The whole variable domain, filled in from reference TRBV30 and TRBJ2-7, reads SQTIHQWPATLVQPVGSPLSLECTVEGTSNPNLYWYRQAAGRGLQLLFYSVGIGQISSEVPQNLSASRPQDRQFILSSKKLLLSDSGFYLCAWNSGIGYEQYFGPGTRLTVT.

The CDR3 protein is CASSLQGDTQYF. DNA of the CDR3: TGTGCCAGCAGTCTTCAGGGGGACACGCAGTATTTT. The rearrangement links TRBV25-1 to TRBJ2-3, with TRBD1 identical over 7 bases. Losses at the gene ends were 5 bases for V and 9 bases for J; bases not matched to a gene: 5. The CDR3 is 12 amino acids. Germline values: CDR1 MGHDK, CDR2 SYGVNS.

The chain employs TRBV9 and TRBJ2-7, with D possibly TRBD1 on 7 matching bases. Germline-derived CDR1 and CDR2 are SGDLS and YYNGEE. The CDR3 is 15 amino acids. Trimming left V 0 bases short and J 2 bases short, with 12 bases between. DNA for the CDR3: TGTGCCAGCAGCGTAGAGGAGGGGGCGACCTACGAGCAGTACTTC. Its protein product is CASSVEEGATYEQYF.

V and J are TRBV6-5 and TRBJ2-1, with 7 positions matching TRBD2. Germline V lookup: CDR1 MNHEY, CDR2 SVGAGI. The trim removed 3 bases at V and 4 bases at J, leaving 3 bases unmatched. The CDR3 has 14 residues. The CDR3 spells CASSYGDYYNEQFF. The CDR3 nucleotides read TGTGCCAGCAGTTATGGGGACTATTACAATGAGCAGTTCTTC.

The rearrangement joins TRBV10-3 to TRBJ2-3; tentatively, D is TRBD2 (7 bases). Germline CDR1 and CDR2: ENHRY and SYGVKD. V lost 4 bases to trimming and J lost 2 bases, with 19 bases between them. The CDR3 has 17 amino acids. CDR3 loop: CAISGKGGGVLTDTQYF. CDR3 in DNA: TGTGCCATCAGTGGGAAGGGCGGGGGCGTCCTCACAGATACGCAGTATTTT.

This clone showed up just once. The chain joins TRBV19 to TRBJ1-2; D gene unclear. The CDR3 is made up of 13 amino acids. Germline V CDR1 and CDR2: LNHDA, SQIVND (reference sequence). Between the trimmed V and J ends, which lost 7 bases and 8 bases, there was a span of 17 bases. The CDR3 loop is CASTARGSGGYTF. DNA of the CDR3: TGTGCCAGTACCGCTCGGGGAAGTGGGGGCTACACCTTC.

The rearrangement links TRBV6-5 to TRBJ1-2; D not resolved. CDR3 length: 13 residues. Trimming took 2 bases from V and 8 from J, leaving 12 bases between them. CDR1 and CDR2 (germline): MNHEY, SVGAGI. CDR3 DNA: TGTGCCAGCAGTTACATAACCCAAGAAGGCTACACCTTC. It yields the protein CASSYITQEGYTF.

CDR3: CAWTLTPRTGELFF. The CDR3 nucleotides read TGTGCCTGGACCCTAACACCCCGGACCGGGGAGCTGTTTTTT. The chain carries TRBV30 and TRBJ2-2, with D hard to call. Between the trimmed V and J ends, which lost 4 bases and 5 bases, there was a span of 14 bases. The CDR3 is made up of 14 amino acids. Germline CDR1 reads GTSNPN; CDR2 reads SVGIG (reference sequence). Using reference TRBV30 and TRBJ2-2 for the parts outside the CDR3, the full variable domain is SQTIHQWPATLVQPVGSPLSLECTVEGTSNPNLYWYRQAAGRGLQLLFYSVGIGQISSEVPQNLSASRPQDRQFILSSKKLLLSDSGFYLCAWTLTPRTGELFFGEGSRLTVL.

The CDR3 sequence: CASSLGGQLGYEKLFF. CDR3 in DNA: TGTGCCAGCAGCTTGGGAGGGCAGTTAGGGTATGAAAAACTGTTTTTT. The chain carries TRBV5-6 and TRBJ1-4, with D unclear. V gave up 0 bases and J gave up 6 bases, with 15 bases separating them. The CDR3 is 16 amino acids. Germline V lookup: CDR1 SGHDT, CDR2 YYEEEE.

This clone is medium-sized (0.01 to 0.1%). This chain connects TRBV7-3 to TRBJ1-1, with D maybe TRBD1 (5 bases). CDR1 is SGHTA, CDR2 FQGTGA, per germline. Trimming removed 1 base at V and 4 bases at J, with 10 bases between. This CDR3 contains 14 residues. The CDR3 coding sequence is TGTGCCAGCAGCTTAAGGGGGAGGGGCACTGAAGCTTTCTTT. Its translation: CASSLRGRGTEAFF.

The V and J genes are TRBV6-6 and TRBJ2-7; 8 bases are shared with TRBD2. This CDR3 spans 12 amino acids. The V segment lost 7 bases and the J segment 3 bases; nucleotides outside the gene matches: 2. The germline V gene encodes CDR1 MNHNY and CDR2 SVGAGI (reference sequence). CDR3 region: CASNRGGYEQYF. CDR3 nucleotides: TGTGCCAGCAACCGGGGGGGCTACGAGCAGTACTTC.

This chain connects TRBV11-2 to TRBJ2-3; D is ambiguous. Trimming took off 5 bases at V and 6 bases at J, with 9 bases between the two ends. The CDR3 contains 12 residues. Looked up from germline, CDR1 is SGHAT and CDR2 is FQNNGV. The CDR3 is CASSPTADTQYF. CDR3 sequence (DNA): TGTGCCAGCAGCCCTACGGCGGATACGCAGTATTTT. Full variable domain (missing parts from reference TRBV11-2 and TRBJ2-3): EAGVAQSPRYKIIEKRQSVAFWCNPISGHATLYWYQQILGQGPKLLIQFQNNGVVDDSQLPKDRFSAERLKGVDSTLKIQPAKLEDSAVYLCASSPTADTQYFGPGTRLTVL.

This clone was seen a few times. The chain employs TRBV11-2 and TRBJ2-1, with 9 bases matching TRBD1. CDR1 and CDR2 from the germline V gene are SGHAT and FQNNGV. The CDR3 is 17 amino acids. Trimming removed 2 bases from V and 3 bases from J; junction bases left unmatched: 8. The CDR3 spells CASSLRPPGQGYNEQFF. The CDR3 region has the DNA TGTGCCAGCAGCTTAAGACCCCCGGGACAGGGCTACAATGAGCAGTTCTTC.